The present T cell receptor (beta chain) was sequenced within a study of control samples from healthy donors and cancer patients. TCRdb's table, derived via immunoSEQ multiplex PCR, lists solely in-frame clones and lacks some. The sample consists of some 80,000 clones, around nine tenths of them appearing once. The CDR3 is made up of 14 amino acids. Germline CDR1 reads MNHEY; CDR2 reads SVGEGT. V was trimmed by 2 bases and J by 0 bases, leaving 5 bases between them. The receptor comes from a man aged 45-65 years in good health. The chain couples TRBV6-2 or TRBV6-3 to TRBJ1-5; D ambiguous. Sequenced material: blood. The CDR3 DNA sequence: TGTGCCAGCAGTTACGCCCCTAGCAATCAGCCCCAGCATTTT. Its translation is CASSYAPSNQPQHF.